This T cell receptor (beta chain) derives from a study of circulating CD8 cells and anti-PD-1 response in melanoma. Background on the study: Treatment was intravenous nivolumab at 3 mg/kg every 2 weeks. Complete or partial response defined responders; stable or progressive disease, non-responders.

Concerning this clonotype itself: What it recognizes is unknown.

In germline, CDR1 is GTSNPN, CDR2 SVGIG (reference sequence). Trimming took off 2 bases at V and 4 bases at J, with 6 bases between the two ends. CDR3 length: 11 amino acids. Four subsets defined by PD-1 and/or TIGIT were sorted from live CD3+CD8+TCRalphabeta+ cells. Study results and caveats: Expanded sorted subsets were checked for tumor reactivity using peptides. Published repertoire comparisons used only baseline and M1 samples.

Each library started from approximately 15 ng of total RNA using the QIAseq Immune Repertoire TCR panel. Using its own MiXCR run on the reads, TCRdb lists one record per CDR3 protein. The data contain 1,100 or so distinct CDR3 sequences, 8.5% to 10% of them singletons. Specimen: CD8+ T cells from PBMCs, collected at baseline or after one month of anti-PD-1 therapy (not recorded which). The rearrangement uses TRBV30 and TRBJ2-7, with unresolved D. The TCR sequence derives from a human donor with melanoma. CDR3 loop: CAWSSIYEQYF. CDR3 nucleotide sequence: TGTGCCTGGAGTTCGATTTACGAGCAGTACTTC. Full variable domain (rest looked up from reference TRBV30 and TRBJ2-7): SQTIHQWPATLVQPVGSPLSLECTVEGTSNPNLYWYRQAAGRGLQLLFYSVGIGQISSEVPQNLSASRPQDRQFILSSKKLLLSDSGFYLCAWSSIYEQYFGPGTRLTVT.